Each of the 4 T cell receptor beta chains below was sequenced from the same sample in a study of technical replicates of blood from several donors. Using immunoSEQ multiplex PCR, the repertoire was profiled, and TCRdb retains in-frame clones only, with some absent. The data contain tens of thousands of clones, 98% of them seen just once; the ten biggest clones take up approximately 0.21%. Specimen: T cells isolated from PBMCs. The receptors derive from a human donor in good health.

The chain couples TRBV19 to TRBJ2-5; 11 bases align to TRBD2. The CDR3 covers 15 residues. The V segment lost 5 bases and the J segment 4 bases; nucleotides outside the gene matches: 6. From germline, CDR1 is LNHDA and CDR2 SQIVND (reference sequence). DNA of the CDR3: TGTGCCAGTAGTCTGGGACTAGCGGTGACAGAGACCCAGTACTTC. Residues: CASSLGLAVTETQYF.

The V gene is TRBV7-6, the J gene TRBJ2-1, with D maybe TRBD1 (6 bases). Trimming cost V 1 base and J 4 bases, with 17 bases left between them. The CDR3 extends over 17 amino acids. CDR1 is SGHVS and CDR2 is FNYEAQ in the germline V gene. In DNA form, the CDR3 reads TGTGCCAGCAGCTTAGAGCTCTGGGACACTACTTACAATGAGCAGTTCTTC. This gives the protein CASSLELWDTTYNEQFF.

The table lists this clone with a few counts. V gene TRBV7-9 combines with J gene TRBJ2-2, with a tentative D call TRBD2 (6 bases). V was cut by 1 base and J by 7 bases, with 7 bases left in between. Germline lookup yields CDR1 SEHNR and CDR2 FQNEAQ (reference sequence). The CDR3 length is 13 residues. In DNA, the CDR3 is TGTGCCAGCAGCTTAGTGCGGGGCGGGGAGCTGTTTTTT. Its protein product is CASSLVRGGELFF.

This chain joins TRBV4-2 and TRBJ2-7; TRBD2 aligns across 7 bases. The germline V gene encodes CDR1 LGHNA and CDR2 YNFKEQ. The CDR3 length is 15 residues. V dropped 0 bases and J dropped 7; count of bases not matched to a gene: 9. The CDR3: CASSQDLGGSREQYF. In nucleotides, the CDR3 is TGTGCCAGCAGCCAAGATTTGGGCGGGAGTAGAGAGCAGTACTTC.